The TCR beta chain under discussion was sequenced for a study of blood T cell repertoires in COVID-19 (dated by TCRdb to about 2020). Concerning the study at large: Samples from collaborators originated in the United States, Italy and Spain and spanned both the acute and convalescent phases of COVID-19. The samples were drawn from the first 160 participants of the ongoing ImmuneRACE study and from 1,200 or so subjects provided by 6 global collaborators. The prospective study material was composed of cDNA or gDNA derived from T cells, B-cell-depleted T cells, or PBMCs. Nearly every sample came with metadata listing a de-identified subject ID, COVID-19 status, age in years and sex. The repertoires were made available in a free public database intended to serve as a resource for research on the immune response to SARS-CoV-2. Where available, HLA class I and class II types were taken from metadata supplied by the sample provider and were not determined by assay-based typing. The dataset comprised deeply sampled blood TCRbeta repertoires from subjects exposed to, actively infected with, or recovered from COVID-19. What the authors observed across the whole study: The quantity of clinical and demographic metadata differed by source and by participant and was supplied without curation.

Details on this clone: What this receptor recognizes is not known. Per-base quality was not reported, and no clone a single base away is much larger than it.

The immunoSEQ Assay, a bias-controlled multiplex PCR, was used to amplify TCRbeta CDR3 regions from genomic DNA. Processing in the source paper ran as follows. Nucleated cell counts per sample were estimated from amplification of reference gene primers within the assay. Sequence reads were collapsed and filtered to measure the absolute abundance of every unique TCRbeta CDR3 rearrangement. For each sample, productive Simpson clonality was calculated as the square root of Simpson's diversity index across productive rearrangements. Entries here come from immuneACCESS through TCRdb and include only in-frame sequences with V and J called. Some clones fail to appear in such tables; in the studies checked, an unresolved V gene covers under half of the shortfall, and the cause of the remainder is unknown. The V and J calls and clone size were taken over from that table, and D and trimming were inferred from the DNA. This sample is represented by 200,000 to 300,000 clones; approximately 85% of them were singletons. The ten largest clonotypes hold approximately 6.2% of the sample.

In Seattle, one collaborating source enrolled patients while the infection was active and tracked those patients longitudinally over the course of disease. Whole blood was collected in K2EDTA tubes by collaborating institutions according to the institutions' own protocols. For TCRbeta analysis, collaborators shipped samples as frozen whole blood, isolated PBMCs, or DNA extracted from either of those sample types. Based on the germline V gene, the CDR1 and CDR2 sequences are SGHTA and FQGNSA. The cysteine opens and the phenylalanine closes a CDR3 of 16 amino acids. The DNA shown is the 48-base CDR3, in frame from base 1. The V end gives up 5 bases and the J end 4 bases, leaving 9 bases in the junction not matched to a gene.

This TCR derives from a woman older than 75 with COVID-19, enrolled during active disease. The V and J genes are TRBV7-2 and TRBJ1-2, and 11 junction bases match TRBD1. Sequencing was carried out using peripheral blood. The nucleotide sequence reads TGTGCCAGCAGCGGAAGCGGGACAGGGGGGGGCTATGGCTACACCTTC. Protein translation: CASSGSGTGGGYGYTF.